These 12 T cell receptor beta chains were sequenced from one sample in a study of spatial heterogeneity in lung cancer. As for time point: sample taken at primary tumor resection. Unsorted whole RNA samples from tumor, nontumor lung or frozen PBMC were sequenced. TCRdb re-derived calls from the 5' RACE reads in MiXCR, one entry per CDR3 protein. Among 20,000 to 25,000 distinct CDR3 sequences, about 4.6% were seen once, and the ten largest hold approximately 7.4%. Sequences were derived from PBMCs, sampled at surgery. All receptors derive from a male donor with early-stage non-small cell lung cancer.

This clonotype has a count of ten or more. The chain links TRBV4-2 to TRBJ1-6, with D unresolved. V gave up 0 bases and J gave up 7 bases, with 16 bases separating them. The CDR3 has 17 amino acids. Germline V gene data show CDR1 as LGHNA and CDR2 as YNFKEQ. This chain's CDR3 is CASSQDRRILKNSPLHF. CDR3 sequence (DNA): TGTGCCAGCAGCCAAGATAGGAGGATTCTAAAAAATTCACCCCTCCACTTT.

The chain links TRBV15 to TRBJ1-4; possibly TRBD1 for D (6 bases). The length of the CDR3 is 15 residues. V gave up 0 bases and J gave up 7 bases, with 12 bases separating them. Germline V gene sequence: CDR1 LNHNV, CDR2 YYDKDF (reference sequence). This CDR3 reads CATSRDRGRFEKLFF. The CDR3, as DNA: TGTGCCACCAGCAGAGACCGGGGGCGGTTTGAAAAACTGTTTTTT.

The chain combines TRBV20-1 with TRBJ2-1, with D perhaps TRBD2 (5 bases). Trimming cost V 5 bases and J 7 bases, with 18 bases left between them. This CDR3 is built from 14 residues. Germline CDR1 is DFQATT and CDR2 is SNEGSKA (reference sequence). CDR3 amino acids: CSAESGTKGNEQFF. The CDR3 DNA is TGCAGTGCTGAGAGCGGAACTAAAGGAAATGAGCAGTTCTTC.

At least ten counts were recorded for this clonotype. This chain links TRBV11-2 with TRBJ2-1; no reliable D call. This CDR3 has 12 amino acids. Trimming shortened V by 4 bases and J by 15 bases, and 16 bases separated the two germline ends. Germline lookup yields CDR1 SGHAT and CDR2 FQNNGV. The CDR3 here is CASSSDHLRSFF. CDR3 bases: TGTGCCAGCAGCTCGGACCACTTGCGGTCGTTCTTC.

This clonotype is medium-sized by share. The chain has TRBV5-1 and TRBJ2-7; possible D gene TRBD2, 5 bases. The CDR3 has 12 amino acids. Germline assignment: CDR1 SGHRS and CDR2 YFSETQ. Trimming stripped 4 bases from V and 3 bases from J, with 8 bases between. For the CDR3, the DNA is TGCGCCAGCAGCCCCGAGGGCTACGAGCAGTACTTC. Amino acid sequence: CASSPEGYEQYF.

This clonotype was detected only a few times. This chain links TRBV6-5 with TRBJ1-4, with D uncertain. Between the trimmed V and J ends, which lost 4 bases and 7 bases, there was a span of 13 bases. The length of the CDR3 is 14 residues. Looked up from germline, CDR1 is MNHEY and CDR2 is SVGAGI. CDR3 in DNA: TGTGCCAGCAGTTTGCTCTACCGCTCTGAAAAACTGTTTTTT. Protein sequence: CASSLLYRSEKLFF.

The CDR3 bases are TGCAGTGCTAGAGATAGTAAGGGACTAGCGGGAGGGCCAACAGATACGCAGTATTTT. It yields the protein CSARDSKGLAGGPTDTQYF. The V call is TRBV20-1, the J call TRBJ2-3; 16 nucleotides match TRBD2. Germline CDR1 and CDR2: DFQATT and SNEGSKA (reference sequence). The CDR3 runs 19 residues. Trimming took 0 bases from V and 3 from J; bases not matched to a gene: 9.

This chain connects TRBV18 to TRBJ2-5; TRBD1 agrees at 8 bases. V was clipped by 6 bases and J by 1 base; unmatched bases: 4. Per the germline V gene, CDR1 is KGHSH and CDR2 is LQKENI. The CDR3 has 14 amino acids. CDR3 in DNA: TGTGCCAGCTCTCGACAGGGGACCCAAGAGACCCAGTACTTC. Translation gives CASSRQGTQETQYF.

This clonotype was counted at least ten times. V and J are TRBV20-1 and TRBJ2-1, with TRBD2 identical over 9 bases. Unmatched junction bases numbered 4, after V lost 0 bases and J lost 4 bases. Germline CDR1 and CDR2: DFQATT and SNEGSKA (reference sequence). The CDR3 has 15 residues. The CDR3 DNA reads as TGCAGTGCTAGAGATCCGCTAGCGGGGTACAATGAGCAGTTCTTC. This translates into CSARDPLAGYNEQFF.

At least ten counts were recorded for this clonotype. The CDR3 is CASSFGRAVTNEQFF. As DNA, the CDR3 is TGTGCCAGCAGTTTCGGCAGGGCGGTTACCAATGAGCAGTTCTTC. V and J are TRBV12-3 or TRBV12-4 and TRBJ2-1; D may be TRBD1 (5 bases). The CDR3 length is 15 residues. Trimming cost V 3 bases and J 6 bases, with 15 bases left between them.

This clonotype was counted at least ten times. The chain employs TRBV27 and TRBJ1-2, with 10 bases that match TRBD1. V trimming: 4 bases; J trimming: 4 bases; junction bases outside the gene matches: 3. The CDR3 runs to 14 residues. CDR1 and CDR2 (germline): MNHEY, SMNVEV (reference sequence). CDR3 amino acids: CASSWDRGSYGYTF. The CDR3, as DNA: TGTGCCAGCAGTTGGGACAGGGGAAGCTATGGCTACACCTTC.

By share of the sample, this clonotype is medium-sized. The chain couples TRBV19 to TRBJ2-7; D is ambiguous. The V and J ends lost 2 bases and 6 bases respectively, with 11 bases between them. The CDR3 totals 13 residues. Germline-derived CDR1 and CDR2 are LNHDA and SQIVND (reference sequence). The CDR3 reads CASSIRIWGEQYF. CDR3 nucleotide sequence: TGTGCCAGTAGTATACGGATCTGGGGCGAGCAGTACTTC.